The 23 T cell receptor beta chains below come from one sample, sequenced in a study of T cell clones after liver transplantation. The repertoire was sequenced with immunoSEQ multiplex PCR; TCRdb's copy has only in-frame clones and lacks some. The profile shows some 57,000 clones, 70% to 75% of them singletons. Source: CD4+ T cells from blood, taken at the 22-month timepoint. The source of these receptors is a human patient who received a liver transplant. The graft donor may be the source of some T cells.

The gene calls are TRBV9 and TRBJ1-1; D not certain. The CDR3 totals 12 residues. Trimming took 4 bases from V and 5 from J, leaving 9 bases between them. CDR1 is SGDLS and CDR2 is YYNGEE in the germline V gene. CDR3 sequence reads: CASSQLRTEAFF. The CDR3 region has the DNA TGTGCCAGCAGCCAACTACGGACTGAAGCTTTCTTT.

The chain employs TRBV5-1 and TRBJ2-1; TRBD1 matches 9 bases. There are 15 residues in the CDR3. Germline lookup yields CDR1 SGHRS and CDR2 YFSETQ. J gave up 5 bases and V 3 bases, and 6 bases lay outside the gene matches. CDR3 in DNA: TGCGCCAGCAGCTCCACGGGACAGGGACACAATGAGCAGTTCTTC. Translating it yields CASSSTGQGHNEQFF.

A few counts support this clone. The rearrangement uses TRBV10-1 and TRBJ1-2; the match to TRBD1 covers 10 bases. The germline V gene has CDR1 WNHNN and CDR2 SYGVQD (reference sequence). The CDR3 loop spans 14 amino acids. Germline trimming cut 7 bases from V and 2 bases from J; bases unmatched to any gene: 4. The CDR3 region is CASILDRGNYGYTF. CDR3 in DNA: TGCGCCAGCATTCTGGACAGGGGGAACTATGGCTACACCTTC.

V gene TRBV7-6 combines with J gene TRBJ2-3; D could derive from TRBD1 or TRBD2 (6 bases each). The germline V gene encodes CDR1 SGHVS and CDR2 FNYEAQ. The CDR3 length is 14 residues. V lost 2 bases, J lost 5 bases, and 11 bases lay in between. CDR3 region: CASSLRGAGDTQYF. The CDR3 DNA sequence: TGTGCCAGCAGCTTAAGGGGGGCCGGAGATACGCAGTATTTT.

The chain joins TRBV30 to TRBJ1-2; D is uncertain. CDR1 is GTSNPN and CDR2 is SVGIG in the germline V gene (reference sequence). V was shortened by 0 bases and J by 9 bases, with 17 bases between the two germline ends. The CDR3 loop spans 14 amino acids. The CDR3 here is CAWSVGYASGSYTF. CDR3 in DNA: TGTGCCTGGAGTGTTGGTTATGCCTCCGGTAGCTACACCTTC. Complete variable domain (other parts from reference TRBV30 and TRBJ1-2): SQTIHQWPATLVQPVGSPLSLECTVEGTSNPNLYWYRQAAGRGLQLLFYSVGIGQISSEVPQNLSASRPQDRQFILSSKKLLLSDSGFYLCAWSVGYASGSYTFGSGTRLTVV.

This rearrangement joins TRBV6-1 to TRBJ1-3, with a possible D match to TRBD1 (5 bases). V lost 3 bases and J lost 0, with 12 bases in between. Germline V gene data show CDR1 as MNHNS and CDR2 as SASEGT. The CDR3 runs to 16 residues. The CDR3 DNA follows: TGTGCCAGCAGTGACGAAGGGACGGGCTCTGGAAACACCATATATTTT. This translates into CASSDEGTGSGNTIYF.

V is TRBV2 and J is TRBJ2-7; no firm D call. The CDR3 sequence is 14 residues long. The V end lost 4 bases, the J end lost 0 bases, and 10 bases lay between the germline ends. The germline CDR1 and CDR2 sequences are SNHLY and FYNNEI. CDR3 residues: CASSVGGYSYEQYF. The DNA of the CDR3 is TGTGCCAGCAGTGTAGGCGGCTACTCCTACGAGCAGTACTTC.

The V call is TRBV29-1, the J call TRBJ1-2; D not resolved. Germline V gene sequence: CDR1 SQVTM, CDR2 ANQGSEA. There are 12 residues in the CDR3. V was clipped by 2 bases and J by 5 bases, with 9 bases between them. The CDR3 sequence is CSVEKEGYGYTF. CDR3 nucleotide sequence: TGCAGCGTTGAAAAGGAAGGGTATGGCTACACCTTC.

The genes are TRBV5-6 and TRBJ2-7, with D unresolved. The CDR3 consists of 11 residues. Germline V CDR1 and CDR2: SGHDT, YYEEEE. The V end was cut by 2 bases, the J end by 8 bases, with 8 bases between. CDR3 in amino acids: CASSLESQQYF. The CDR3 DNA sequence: TGTGCCAGCAGCTTAGAATCCCAGCAGTACTTC.

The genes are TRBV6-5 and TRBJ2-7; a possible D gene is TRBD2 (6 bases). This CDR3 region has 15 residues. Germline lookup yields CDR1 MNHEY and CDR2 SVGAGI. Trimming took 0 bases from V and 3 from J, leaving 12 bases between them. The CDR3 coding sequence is TGTGCCAGCAGTTACTCGATACACGGGAGCTACGAGCAGTACTTC. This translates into CASSYSIHGSYEQYF.

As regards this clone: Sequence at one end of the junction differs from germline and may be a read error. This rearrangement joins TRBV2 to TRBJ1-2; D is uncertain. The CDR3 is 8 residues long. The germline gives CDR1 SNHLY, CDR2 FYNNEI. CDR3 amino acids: CASTMAGF. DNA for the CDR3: TGTGCCAGCACAATGGCCGGATTC.

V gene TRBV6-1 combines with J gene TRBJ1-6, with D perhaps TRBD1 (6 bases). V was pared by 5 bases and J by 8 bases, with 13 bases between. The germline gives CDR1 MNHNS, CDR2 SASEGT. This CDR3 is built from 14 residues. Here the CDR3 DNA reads TGTGCCAGCAGTAGGACAGAGGGGGATTCACCCCTCCACTTT. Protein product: CASSRTEGDSPLHF.

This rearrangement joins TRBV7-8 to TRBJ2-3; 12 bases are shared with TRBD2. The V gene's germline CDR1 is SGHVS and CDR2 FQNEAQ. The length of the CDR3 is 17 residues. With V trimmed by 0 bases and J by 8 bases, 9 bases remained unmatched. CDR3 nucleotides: TGTGCCAGCAGCTTAGCGCTGTCTAGCGGGGGGGCGGGTACGCAGTATTTT. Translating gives CASSLALSSGGAGTQYF.

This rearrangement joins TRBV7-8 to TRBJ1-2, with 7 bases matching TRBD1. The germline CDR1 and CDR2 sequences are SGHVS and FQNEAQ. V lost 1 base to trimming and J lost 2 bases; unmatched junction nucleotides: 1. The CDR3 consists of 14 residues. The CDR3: CASSLEGQNYGYTF. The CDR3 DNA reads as TGTGCCAGCAGCTTAGAGGGACAGAACTATGGCTACACCTTC.

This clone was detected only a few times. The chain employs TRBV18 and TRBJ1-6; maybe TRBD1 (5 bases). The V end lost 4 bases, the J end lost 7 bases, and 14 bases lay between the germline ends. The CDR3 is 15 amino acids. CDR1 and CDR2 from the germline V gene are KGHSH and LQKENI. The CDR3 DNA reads TGTGCCAGCTCACTCCCGGGACGGCTAAATTCACCCCTCCACTTT. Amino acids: CASSLPGRLNSPLHF.

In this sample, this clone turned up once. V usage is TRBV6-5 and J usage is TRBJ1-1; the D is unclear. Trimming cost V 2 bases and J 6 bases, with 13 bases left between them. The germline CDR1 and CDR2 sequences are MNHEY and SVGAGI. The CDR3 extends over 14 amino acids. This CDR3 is CASSYDTGSPEAFF. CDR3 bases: TGTGCCAGCAGTTACGATACGGGTTCTCCTGAAGCTTTCTTT.

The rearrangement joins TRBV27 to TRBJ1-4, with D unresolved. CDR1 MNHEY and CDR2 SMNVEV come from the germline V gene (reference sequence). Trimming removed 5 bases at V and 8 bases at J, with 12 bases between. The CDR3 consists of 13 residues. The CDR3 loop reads CASSPLSSEKLFF. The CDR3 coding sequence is TGTGCCAGCAGTCCCCTCTCGTCCGAAAAACTGTTTTTT.

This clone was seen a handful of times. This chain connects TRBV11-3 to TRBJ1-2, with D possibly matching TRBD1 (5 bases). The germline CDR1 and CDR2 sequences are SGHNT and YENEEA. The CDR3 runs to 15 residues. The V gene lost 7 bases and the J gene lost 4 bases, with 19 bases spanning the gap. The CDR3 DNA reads TGTGCCAGCATCCCTAGGGGTGGGATTCTCTATGGCTACACCTTC. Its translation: CASIPRGGILYGYTF.

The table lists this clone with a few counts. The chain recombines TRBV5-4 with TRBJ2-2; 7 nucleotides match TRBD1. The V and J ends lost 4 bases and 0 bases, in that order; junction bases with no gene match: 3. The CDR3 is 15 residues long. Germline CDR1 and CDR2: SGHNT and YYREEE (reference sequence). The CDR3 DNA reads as TGTGCCAGCAGCCAGGGACAGTCGAACACCGGGGAGCTGTTTTTT. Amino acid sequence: CASSQGQSNTGELFF.

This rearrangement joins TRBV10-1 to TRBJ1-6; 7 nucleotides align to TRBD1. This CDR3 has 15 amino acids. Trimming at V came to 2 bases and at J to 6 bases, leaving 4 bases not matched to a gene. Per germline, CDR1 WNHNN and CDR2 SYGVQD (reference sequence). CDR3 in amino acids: CASSEIPGGNSPLHF. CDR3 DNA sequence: TGCGCCAGCAGTGAGATTCCAGGGGGTAATTCACCCCTCCACTTT.

CDR3 coding DNA: TGTGCCACCAGCCGTGGGACAGCGGAAAATCAGCCCCAGCATTTT. It codes for CATSRGTAENQPQHF. The chain carries TRBV15 and TRBJ1-5, with TRBD1 matching 7 bases. The CDR3 has 15 residues. Unmatched junction bases numbered 8, after V lost 5 bases and J lost 4 bases. The germline V gene encodes CDR1 LNHNV and CDR2 YYDKDF (reference sequence).

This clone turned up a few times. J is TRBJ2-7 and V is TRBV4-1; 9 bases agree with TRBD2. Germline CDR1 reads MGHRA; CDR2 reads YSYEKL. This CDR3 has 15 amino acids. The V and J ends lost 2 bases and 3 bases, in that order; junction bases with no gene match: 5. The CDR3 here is CASSQLAGRDYEQYF. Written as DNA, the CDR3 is TGCGCCAGCAGCCAACTAGCGGGGCGAGACTACGAGCAGTACTTC.

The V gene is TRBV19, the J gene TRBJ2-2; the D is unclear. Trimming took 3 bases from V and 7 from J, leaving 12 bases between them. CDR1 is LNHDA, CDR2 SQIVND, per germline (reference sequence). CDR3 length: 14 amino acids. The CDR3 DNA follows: TGTGCCAGTAGTATTAGGCAGGTGGACGGGGAGCTGTTTTTT. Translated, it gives CASSIRQVDGELFF.